Following are 22 T cell receptor beta chains from one sample sequenced in a study of cytomegalovirus exposure and HLA in healthy donors. Method: immunoSEQ multiplex PCR; TCRdb's copy keeps in-frame clones and lacks some. The table shows some 150,000 clones, with around nine tenths occurring only once. Sequenced sample: PBMCs. The receptors shown here come from a man between 18 and 35 years old in good health and CMV-seropositive.

The chain combines TRBV9 with TRBJ1-4; the D is unclear. In germline, CDR1 is SGDLS, CDR2 YYNGEE. Trimming took off 3 bases at V and 7 bases at J, with 13 bases between the two ends. The CDR3 covers 14 residues. In DNA, the CDR3 is TGTGCCAGCAGCGCTATCGGGGAAAGTGAAAAACTGTTTTTT. Its protein product is CASSAIGESEKLFF.

The chain couples TRBV7-9 to TRBJ1-2; D gene ambiguous. Germline CDR1 and CDR2: SEHNR and FQNEAQ (reference sequence). Trimming left V 1 base short and J 7 bases short, with 13 bases between. The CDR3 sequence is 14 residues long. The CDR3 DNA sequence: TGTGCCAGCAGCTTAGGCGGACTTACTCTTGGCTACACCTTC. Its protein is CASSLGGLTLGYTF.

The chain carries TRBV7-2 and TRBJ2-7, with TRBD2 matching 8 bases. The CDR3 spans 15 residues. The trim removed 4 bases at V and 0 bases at J, leaving 5 bases unmatched. Germline V lookup: CDR1 SGHTA, CDR2 FQGNSA. CDR3 coding DNA: TGTGCCAGCAGCTGGGGGCGGGGGGCCTCCTACGAGCAGTACTTC. Its translation: CASSWGRGASYEQYF.

The chain uses TRBV9 and TRBJ1-1; a weak D match, TRBD1 (5 bases). The germline CDR1 and CDR2 sequences are SGDLS and YYNGEE. Trimming cost V 0 bases and J 5 bases, with 11 bases left between them. The CDR3 length is 14 residues. The CDR3 sequence: CASSVDWGETEAFF. In DNA form, the CDR3 reads TGTGCCAGCAGCGTAGATTGGGGGGAGACTGAAGCTTTCTTT. The full variable domain, rest sourced from reference TRBV9 and TRBJ1-1, is DSGVTQTPKHLITATGQRVTLRCSPRSGDLSVYWYQQSLDQGLQFLIQYYNGEERAKGNILERFSAQQFPDLHSELNLSSLELGDSALYFCASSVDWGETEAFFGQGTRLTVV.

This clone was recorded only once. The gene calls are TRBV5-6 and TRBJ2-1, with 11 nucleotides matching TRBD2. The CDR3 runs to 17 residues. The germline V gene has CDR1 SGHDT and CDR2 YYEEEE. With 2 bases clipped from V and 5 bases from J, the junction kept 9 bases outside the gene matches. CDR3 protein: CASSFGVAGGFDNEQFF. The CDR3 nucleotides read TGTGCCAGCAGCTTTGGTGTAGCGGGAGGGTTTGACAATGAGCAGTTCTTC. Variable domain in full (rest from reference TRBV5-6 and TRBJ2-1): DAGVTQSPTHLIKTRGQQVTLRCSPKSGHDTVSWYQQALGQGPQFIFQYYEEEERQRGNFPDRFSGHQFPNYSSELNVNALLLGDSALYLCASSFGVAGGFDNEQFFGPGTRLTVL.

This chain connects TRBV2 to TRBJ2-2; D is uncertain. V was trimmed by 2 bases and J by 4 bases, leaving 11 bases between them. The germline V gene has CDR1 SNHLY and CDR2 FYNNEI. The CDR3 is 15 residues long. CDR3 coding DNA: TGTGCCAGCAGTGAATTGGCGGTCAGCACCGGGGAGCTGTTTTTT. The encoded protein is CASSELAVSTGELFF.

This rearrangement joins TRBV23-1 to TRBJ1-1; unclear D gene. TRBV23-1 qualifies as an ORF whose function is uncertain. V shed 0 bases and J shed 3 bases, with 11 bases lying between them. CDR3 length equals 15 residues. The CDR3 DNA reads TGCGCCAGCAGTCAATCCCCTACTAATTACACTGAAGCTTTCTTT. Translating gives CASSQSPTNYTEAFF.

The gene calls are TRBV27 and TRBJ2-7, with 10 nucleotides matching TRBD1. The length of the CDR3 is 15 residues. Germline CDR1 MNHEY, CDR2 SMNVEV (reference sequence). The trim removed 5 bases at V and 4 bases at J, leaving 8 bases unmatched. CDR3 nucleotide sequence: TGTGCCAGCAGTCATTCACCGGGACAGGGGTACGAGCAGTACTTC. Translating gives CASSHSPGQGYEQYF.

With respect to this clone: Other DNA sequences in this sample translate to the same CDR3. The J gene is TRBJ2-5, the V gene TRBV7-6, with D tentatively TRBD1 (5 bases). This CDR3 is 13 amino acids long. Germline CDR1 and CDR2: SGHVS and FNYEAQ. V lost 3 bases to trimming and J lost 5 bases, with 10 bases between them. The CDR3 coding sequence is TGTGCCAGCAGCTTTTCAGGGTGGGAGACCCAGTACTTC. As protein: CASSFSGWETQYF.

CDR3 DNA: TGTGCCAGCAGTTGGGACAGGGCGGGCACTGAAGCTTTCTTT. Amino acids: CASSWDRAGTEAFF. The genes are TRBV7-2 and TRBJ1-1; the match to TRBD1 covers 9 bases. Germline V gene sequence: CDR1 SGHTA, CDR2 FQGNSA. Trimming at V came to 6 bases and at J to 4 bases, leaving 6 bases not matched to a gene. This CDR3 is 14 amino acids long.

This clone was counted a few times. This chain joins TRBV7-2 and TRBJ2-7; 8 nucleotides line up with TRBD2. The CDR3 totals 16 residues. V lost 5 bases and J lost 5; bases outside the gene matches: 14. Per germline, CDR1 SGHTA and CDR2 FQGNSA. DNA of the CDR3: TGTGCCAGCAGCCGGGAGGGGCTTGGGACTTACAACGAGCAGTACTTC. Translating it yields CASSREGLGTYNEQYF.

This clone was counted only a few times. CDR3 residues: CASSQGASGSSYNEQFF. Written as DNA, the CDR3 is TGCGCCAGCAGCCAAGGGGCTAGCGGGAGCTCCTACAATGAGCAGTTCTTC. The genes are TRBV4-3 and TRBJ2-1; TRBD2 agrees at 10 bases. Trimming took 1 base from V and 0 from J; bases not matched to a gene: 3. The CDR3 totals 17 residues. Germline V lookup: CDR1 LGHNA, CDR2 YSLEER.

The chain combines TRBV5-1 with TRBJ2-5; perhaps TRBD1 as D (5 bases). The V and J ends lost 3 bases and 7 bases respectively, with 7 bases between them. Germline values: CDR1 SGHRS, CDR2 YFSETQ. This CDR3 comprises 11 residues. CDR3 bases: TGCGCCAGCAGCTCCGACAGGACCCAGTACTTC. Residues: CASSSDRTQYF.

The J gene is TRBJ1-1, the V gene TRBV18, with unresolved D. V was shortened by 1 base and J by 6 bases, with 12 bases between the two germline ends. This CDR3 comprises 14 residues. Germline V gene sequence: CDR1 KGHSH, CDR2 LQKENI. This CDR3 reads CASSPRPGKAEAFF. For the CDR3, the DNA is TGTGCCAGCTCACCACGACCGGGGAAGGCTGAAGCTTTCTTT.

In this sample, this clone turned up a few times. V and J are TRBV5-1 and TRBJ2-7, with TRBD1 matching 9 bases. Trimming took 4 bases from V and 5 from J; bases not matched to a gene: 1. The germline gives CDR1 SGHRS, CDR2 YFSETQ. The CDR3 loop spans 12 amino acids. DNA for the CDR3: TGCGCCAGCAGCCGGACAGGGGACGAGCAGTACTTC. Residues: CASSRTGDEQYF.

This clone was detected only once. The chain uses TRBV4-1 and TRBJ2-7; TRBD2 matches at 9 bases. The CDR3 loop spans 14 amino acids. The trim removed 8 bases at V and 3 bases at J, leaving 8 bases unmatched. Looked up from germline, CDR1 is MGHRA and CDR2 is YSYEKL. In DNA, the CDR3 is TGCGCCAGCCAACCTCTAGCGGGAATCTACGAGCAGTACTTC. This gives the protein CASQPLAGIYEQYF.

The chain couples TRBV4-2 to TRBJ2-1; TRBD1 agrees at 11 bases. The J segment lost 6 bases and the V segment lost 0 bases, leaving 4 bases of the junction unmatched. Germline V gives CDR1 LGHNA, CDR2 YNFKEQ. CDR3 length: 16 residues. The CDR3 nucleotides are TGTGCCAGCAGCCAAGACCCCGGACAGGGGGCCAATGAGCAGTTCTTC. This sequence encodes CASSQDPGQGANEQFF.

Regarding this clone: One junction end does not reproduce the germline sequence, and a read error may be involved. The V call is TRBV5-6, the J call TRBJ1-4; TRBD1 matches at 8 bases. The CDR3 extends over 12 amino acids. From germline, CDR1 is SGHDT and CDR2 YYEEEE. CDR3 loop: CASSLGTGREGF. CDR3 nucleotide sequence: TGTGCCAGCAGCTTGGGGACAGGGAGGGAAGGTTTT.

This clone has more than one count but fewer than ten. V and J are TRBV21-1 and TRBJ2-7; TRBD1, the table's D call, lacks a check against the DNA. TRBV21-1 is designated a pseudogene. This CDR3 comprises 15 residues. CDR3 sequence: CASSNNPGQESEQYF. The CDR3 coding sequence is TGTGCCAGCAGCAACAATCCGGGACAGGAATCCGAGCAGTACTTC.

The rearrangement links TRBV7-9 to TRBJ2-5; 7 positions agree with TRBD1. This CDR3 region has 13 residues. Germline assignment: CDR1 SEHNR and CDR2 FQNEAQ (reference sequence). Trimming cost V 5 bases and J 3 bases; bases outside gene matches: 3. CDR3 nucleotides: TGTGCCAGCAGCCCCGGACAGGAAGAGACCCAGTACTTC. This gives the protein CASSPGQEETQYF.

The sample holds a few counts of this clone. This chain joins TRBV2 and TRBJ1-2, with D possibly TRBD1 on 5 matching bases. Germline CDR1 reads SNHLY; CDR2 reads FYNNEI. CDR3 length equals 12 residues. The V gene lost 4 bases and the J gene lost 5 bases, with 8 bases spanning the gap. Written as DNA, the CDR3 is TGTGCCAGCAGTGTGGGGCCATATGGCTACACCTTC. As protein: CASSVGPYGYTF.

The DNA for the CDR3 is TGTGCCACCAATTCTCCAGGGGTTTACGAGCAGTACTTC. This encodes CATNSPGVYEQYF. The gene calls are TRBV2 and TRBJ2-7, with D perhaps TRBD1 (6 bases). Germline CDR1 SNHLY, CDR2 FYNNEI. Trimming removed 10 bases from V and 4 bases from J, with 17 bases in between. This CDR3 comprises 13 residues.